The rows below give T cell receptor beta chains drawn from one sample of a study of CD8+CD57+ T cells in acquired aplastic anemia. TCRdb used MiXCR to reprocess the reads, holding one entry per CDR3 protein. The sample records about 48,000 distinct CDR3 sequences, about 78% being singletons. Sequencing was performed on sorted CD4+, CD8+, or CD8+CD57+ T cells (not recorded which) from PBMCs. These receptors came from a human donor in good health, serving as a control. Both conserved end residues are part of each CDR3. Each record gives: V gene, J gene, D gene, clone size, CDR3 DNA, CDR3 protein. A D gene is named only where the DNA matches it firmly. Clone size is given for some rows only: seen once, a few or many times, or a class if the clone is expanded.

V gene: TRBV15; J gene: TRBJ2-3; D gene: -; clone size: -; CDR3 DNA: TGTGCCACCAGCAGAGAAAAGGCCAACACAGATACGCAGTATTTT; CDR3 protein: CATSREKANTDTQYF
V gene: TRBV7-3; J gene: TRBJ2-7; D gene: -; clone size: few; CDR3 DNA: TGTGCCAGCAGCTCCCACCTAAGCTCCTACGAGCAGTACTTC; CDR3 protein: CASSSHLSSYEQYF
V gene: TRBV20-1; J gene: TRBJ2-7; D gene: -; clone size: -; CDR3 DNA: TGCAGTGCTAGAGGAAGTGTGGGGAAGGACGAGCAGTACTTC; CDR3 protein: CSARGSVGKDEQYF
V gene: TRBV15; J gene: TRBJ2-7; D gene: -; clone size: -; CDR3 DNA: TGTGCCACCAGCAGAGATAGGTTACGGATCTACGAGCAGTACTTC; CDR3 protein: CATSRDRLRIYEQYF
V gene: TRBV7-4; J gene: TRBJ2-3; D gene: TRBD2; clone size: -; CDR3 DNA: TGTGCCAGCAGCCTCGGGACTAGCGGGGCGACAGATACGCAGTATTTT; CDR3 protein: CASSLGTSGATDTQYF
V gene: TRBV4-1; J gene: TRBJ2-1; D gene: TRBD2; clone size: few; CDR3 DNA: TGCGCCAGCAGCCAAGAGAGGCTAGCGGGAGCCTACGAGCAGTTCTTC; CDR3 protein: CASSQERLAGAYEQFF
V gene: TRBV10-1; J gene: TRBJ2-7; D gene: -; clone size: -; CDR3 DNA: TGCGCCAGCAGTGCAGGTAACAGCTACGAGCAGTACTTC; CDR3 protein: CASSAGNSYEQYF
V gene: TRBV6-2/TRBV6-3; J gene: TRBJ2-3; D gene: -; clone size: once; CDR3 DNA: TGTGCCAGCAGGATTCGCAGCACAGATACGCAGTATTTT; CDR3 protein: CASRIRSTDTQYF
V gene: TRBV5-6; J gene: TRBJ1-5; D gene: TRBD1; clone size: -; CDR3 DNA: TGTGCCAGCAGTCCCGGGACAGGGGGCTATGGTCAGCCCCAGCATTTT; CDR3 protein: CASSPGTGGYGQPQHF
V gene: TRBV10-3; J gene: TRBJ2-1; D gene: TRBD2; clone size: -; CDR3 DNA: TGTGCCATACTAGCGGGGGGCGGCAATGAGCAGTTCTTC; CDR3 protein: CAILAGGGNEQFF
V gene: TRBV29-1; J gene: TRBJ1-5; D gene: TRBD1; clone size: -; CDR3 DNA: TGCAGCGCGGGACAGGAGAATCAGCCCCAGCATTTT; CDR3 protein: CSAGQENQPQHF
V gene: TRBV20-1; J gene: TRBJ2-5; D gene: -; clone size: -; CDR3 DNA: TGCAGTGCTAGTCCGGAAGAGACCCAGTACTTC; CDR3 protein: CSASPEETQYF